Listed below are T cell receptor beta chains from one sample, sequenced in a study of shared clonotypes between healthy human individuals. Profiled with immunoSEQ multiplex PCR; TCRdb holds only in-frame clones, not every one. The sample gives roughly 760,000 clones, about 74% of which show up once; 1.7% is in the top ten. Sequencing used memory CD4+ T cells sorted from blood. The receptor set was obtained from a woman aged 25 to 45 in good health. The conserved cysteine and the conserved F or W are not part of the CDR3 here. Not every row has a clone size; where given, it reads once, few, many or a size class.

CDR3aa	abundance	v_gene	j_gene
ASSPRGRAPNTGELF	-	TRBV5-1	TRBJ2-2
ASSLTSEGFSGQF	-	TRBV11-2	TRBJ2-1
ASSLPDRGDNVLT	-	TRBV25-1	TRBJ2-6
ASSGGLAGGFSYEQY	-	TRBV9	TRBJ2-7
ASSLRGDGANVLT	-	TRBV5-5	TRBJ2-6
ASSLRPLAGVDETQY	once	TRBV11-3	TRBJ2-5
ASSSTSLVGNEQF	-	TRBV18	TRBJ2-1
SAQPQGYAEAF	-	TRBV29-1	TRBJ1-1
ASSVRLHEQF	-	TRBV9	TRBJ2-1
ATSRDLGNTGELF	few	TRBV15	TRBJ2-2
ASSLGDADTEAF	-	TRBV5-6	TRBJ1-1
ASSAGGAGNTIY	many	TRBV2	TRBJ1-3
ASSASGRNTGELF	-	TRBV6-6	TRBJ2-2
ASSEGWTGGQPQH	-	TRBV11-2	TRBJ1-5
ASRPSAYLFGYT	-	TRBV27	TRBJ1-2
SALPRFEQY	-	TRBV20-1	TRBJ2-7
ASGIYRGRGETQY	-	TRBV6-1	TRBJ2-5
ASSMMSVGGAYTGELF	-	TRBV19	TRBJ2-2
ASSLGRGQGLSTDTQY	-	TRBV11-2	TRBJ2-3
ASTNFGQGTYNEQF	-	TRBV28	TRBJ2-1
ASSEAGRGETQY	-	TRBV2	TRBJ2-5
ASSQDSGLASIQY	-	TRBV4-2	TRBJ2-4
ASSGGQGVTDTQY	once	TRBV28	TRBJ2-3
ASSVQGGQETQY	-	TRBV19	TRBJ2-5
ASSAGTSGNQQY	-	TRBV5-1	TRBJ2-7
ASSLKAGAYEQY	-	TRBV5-8	TRBJ2-7
ASSFGSGANVLT	-	TRBV5-1	TRBJ2-6
ASSLPAIGRNSGNTIY	-	TRBV7-9	TRBJ1-3
ASSGDYNEQF	-	TRBV19	TRBJ2-1
ASSLGQGQGTDTQY	-	TRBV5-1	TRBJ2-3
ASSLTSNQPQH	-	TRBV6-6	TRBJ1-5
ASSDRAGRGSGANVLT	-	TRBV10-2	TRBJ2-6
ASSESSGSFYEQY	-	TRBV9	TRBJ2-7
ASSFLEGLKDTQY	-	TRBV5-6	TRBJ2-3
ASSPTGGNTIY	-	TRBV27	TRBJ1-3
ASMTDRGQDAYEQY	-	TRBV2	TRBJ2-7
ASSQELAGGPYNEQF	-	TRBV14	TRBJ2-1
SVDEGVETQY	-	TRBV29-1	TRBJ2-5
ASSPPLVWGSWNTEAF	-	TRBV5-6	TRBJ1-1
ASSLDRATDTQY	few	TRBV6-1	TRBJ2-3
ASSPSTSGSRTDTQY	-	TRBV18	TRBJ2-3
ASSDGFQETQY	-	TRBV10-2	TRBJ2-5
ASSSNPEPPYEQY	-	TRBV6-5	TRBJ2-7
SVLWERSDTQY	-	TRBV29-1	TRBJ2-3
ASSLDIPSSYEQY	-	TRBV5-8	TRBJ2-7
ASSLDLGTYGYT	few	TRBV5-1	TRBJ1-2
ASSPGQTNEKLF	once	TRBV11-2	TRBJ1-4
ASSSRLAGYEQY	-	TRBV28	TRBJ2-7